This T cell receptor beta chain was sequenced for a study of early T cells in non-severe SARS-CoV-2 infection. Germline V gene lookup returns CDR1 ENHRY and CDR2 SYGVKD. The CDR3 is 17 residues long. In TCRdb, the 5' RACE reads were re-called with MiXCR into one record per CDR3 protein. The table includes about 50,000 distinct CDR3 sequences, roughly 10% detected once. This clonotype appeared a few times. A read error may produce the germline difference seen at one junction end. The TCR comes from an adult who was a healthcare worker with PCR-confirmed SARS-CoV-2 infection or an uninfected control (not recorded which). The source material was whole blood. The chain employs TRBV10-3 and TRBJ2-3; TRBD1 matches at 7 bases. CDR3 DNA sequence: TGTGCCATCGGTGAGACCAGGACAGGTGCCCACACAGATACGCAGTATTTT. This codes for CAIGETRTGAHTDTQYF.